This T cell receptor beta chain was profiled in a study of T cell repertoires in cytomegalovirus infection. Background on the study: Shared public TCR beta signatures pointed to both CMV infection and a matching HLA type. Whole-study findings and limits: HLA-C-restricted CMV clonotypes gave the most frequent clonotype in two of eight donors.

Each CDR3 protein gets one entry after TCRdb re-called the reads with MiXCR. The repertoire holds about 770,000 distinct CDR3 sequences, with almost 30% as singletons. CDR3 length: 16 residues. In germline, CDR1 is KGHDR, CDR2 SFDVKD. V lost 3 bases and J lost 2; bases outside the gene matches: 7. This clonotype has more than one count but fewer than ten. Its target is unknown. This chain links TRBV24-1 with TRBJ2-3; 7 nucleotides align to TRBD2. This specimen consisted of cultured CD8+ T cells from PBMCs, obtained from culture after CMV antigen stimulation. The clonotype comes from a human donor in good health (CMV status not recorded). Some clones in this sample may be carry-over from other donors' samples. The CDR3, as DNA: TGTGCCACCAGTGATCAGCGGGGAATACTCACAGATACGCAGTATTTT. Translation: CATSDQRGILTDTQYF.